This T cell receptor beta chain was profiled in a study of PD-1 blockade in mismatch repair-deficient tumors. Study outcomes and limitations: Rapid post-treatment expansion, then contraction, generally preceding radiologic response, marked tumor-resident clones.

A remark on this clone: Its antigen is not identified.

All patients were mismatch repair deficient, assessed by either PCR or immunohistochemistry. Only in-frame clones appear in the TCRdb table, and some are missing; sequencing was by immunoSEQ multiplex PCR. This sample has about 63,000 clones, with about 87% found just once. The source material was peripheral blood, sampled 52 weeks after starting pembrolizumab. The sequence derives from an adult with mismatch repair-deficient cancer.

The CDR3 loop is CASSQNSGTAGNTIYF. CDR3 nucleotides: TGTGCCAGCAGCCAGAATTCGGGAACGGCTGGAAACACCATATATTTT. The chain joins TRBV9 to TRBJ1-3, with unresolved D. Germline-derived CDR1 and CDR2 are SGDLS and YYNGEE. V dropped 4 bases and J dropped 2 bases, with 16 bases sitting between them. This CDR3 region has 16 residues.